The clone carrying this T cell receptor beta chain was detected only a few times. Its specificity is unknown. MiXCR, applied by TCRdb to the RT-PCR reads, yields one record per CDR3 protein. The sample includes some 850,000 distinct CDR3 sequences, approximately 18% of them seen just once. The CDR3 loop spans 14 amino acids. From germline, CDR1 is SGHVS and CDR2 FNYEAQ. With 0 bases removed from V and 6 bases from J, the gap between germline ends came to 12 bases. This entry belongs to a study of response to subunit inactivated influenza vaccine. Study observations and caveats: Each seasonal influenza vaccination recruits few new T cells, the authors suggested.

The sequence was obtained from a man aged 50 to 59 who received an inactivated influenza vaccine. The chain joins TRBV7-6 to TRBJ2-7; a possible D gene is TRBD1 (6 bases). Specimen: PBMCs from blood, collected less than 6 days after vaccination. This CDR3 reads CASSLASGAGEQYF. The CDR3 DNA reads as TGTGCCAGCAGCTTAGCGTCAGGGGCGGGCGAGCAGTACTTC.